Listed here are 29 T cell receptor beta chains from one sample, sequenced in a study of T cell changes during pregnancy in multiple sclerosis. Assay used: immunoSEQ multiplex PCR; TCRdb lists only in-frame clones, some missing. This table has over 45,000 clones, roughly 88% appearing once. The starting material was peripheral blood, obtained in the first trimester of pregnancy. All receptors come from a female donor in good health, enrolled as a control in a pregnancy study.

This sequence joins TRBV13 and TRBJ2-7; TRBD2 matches at 14 bases. Germline CDR1 and CDR2: PRHDT and FYEKMQ (reference sequence). J gave up 0 bases and V 5 bases, and 3 bases lay outside the gene matches. CDR3 length: 16 residues. CDR3 residues: CASSMGLAGDSYEQYF. The CDR3 DNA sequence: TGTGCCAGCAGCATGGGACTAGCGGGGGACTCCTACGAGCAGTACTTC. The entire variable domain, with the rest obtained from reference TRBV13 and TRBJ2-7, is as follows: AAGVIQSPRHLIKEKRETATLKCYPIPRHDTVYWYQQGPGQDPQFLISFYEKMQSDKGSIPDRFSAQQFSDYHSELNMSSLELGDSALYFCASSMGLAGDSYEQYFGPGTRLTVT.

The chain combines TRBV6-4 with TRBJ2-3; 7 nucleotides align to TRBD1. This CDR3 is 14 amino acids long. The germline V gene encodes CDR1 MRHNA and CDR2 SNTAGT. The trim removed 2 bases at V and 1 base at J, leaving 0 bases unmatched. The DNA for the CDR3 is TGTGCCAGCAGTGACCAGGGGGGCACAGATACGCAGTATTTT. This codes for CASSDQGGTDTQYF.

This chain connects TRBV2 to TRBJ1-2; TRBD1 might be the D (6 bases). This CDR3 comprises 15 residues. Germline CDR1 is SNHLY and CDR2 is FYNNEI. The V end was cut by 0 bases, the J end by 8 bases, with 16 bases between. CDR3 DNA: TGTGCCAGCAGTGAAGCGGACAGCGATTGGCAAGGCTACACCTTC. Its protein is CASSEADSDWQGYTF.

The chain employs TRBV6-1 and TRBJ2-2, with 8 positions matching TRBD1. This CDR3 comprises 16 residues. The V and J ends lost 0 bases and 3 bases, in that order; junction bases with no gene match: 3. From germline, CDR1 is MNHNS and CDR2 SASEGT. The CDR3 bases are TGTGCCAGCAGTGAAGCGGGACAGGTGCACACCGGGGAGCTGTTTTTT. This gives the protein CASSEAGQVHTGELFF.

This chain joins TRBV19 and TRBJ1-1, with D possibly TRBD1 on 5 matching bases. With 3 bases removed from V and 2 bases from J, the gap between germline ends came to 13 bases. There are 15 residues in the CDR3. Germline CDR1 reads LNHDA; CDR2 reads SQIVND (reference sequence). CDR3 region: CASSIGRVKNTEAFF. In DNA, the CDR3 is TGTGCCAGTAGTATCGGCAGGGTTAAAAACACTGAAGCTTTCTTT.

The V and J genes are TRBV7-3 and TRBJ1-1, with 7 bases aligning to TRBD1. Germline V gene lookup returns CDR1 SGHTA and CDR2 FQGTGA. Germline trimming cut 5 bases from V and 5 bases from J; bases unmatched to any gene: 11. The CDR3 is 15 residues long. The CDR3: CASSAGGWRGTEAFF. In DNA form, the CDR3 reads TGTGCCAGCAGCGCAGGGGGGTGGAGGGGGACTGAAGCTTTCTTT.

This clone was detected only once. The chain links TRBV5-8 to TRBJ2-5; a possible D gene is TRBD1 (6 bases). CDR3 length: 15 amino acids. Germline V gene data show CDR1 as SGHTS and CDR2 as YDEGEE. The ends were cut back, 3 bases at V and 1 base at J, with 13 bases in the middle. DNA of the CDR3: TGTGCCAGCAGCTACGCGAGAGGGGGCCAAGAGACCCAGTACTTC. It is translated as CASSYARGGQETQYF.

The chain combines TRBV7-9 with TRBJ1-1; D call uncertain. Germline assignment: CDR1 SEHNR and CDR2 FQNEAQ (reference sequence). Trimming cost V 3 bases and J 1 base, with 6 bases left between them. The CDR3 runs to 13 residues. The CDR3 DNA is TGTGCCAGCAGCTTTAGTGAGAACACTGAAGCTTTCTTT. As protein: CASSFSENTEAFF. The full variable domain, rest sourced from reference TRBV7-9 and TRBJ1-1, is DTGVSQNPRHKITKRGQNVTFRCDPISEHNRLYWYRQTLGQGPEFLTYFQNEAQLEKSRLLSDRFSAERPKGSFSTLEIQRTEQGDSAMYLCASSFSENTEAFFGQGTRLTVV.

This sequence joins TRBV7-8 and TRBJ1-2, with 9 bases lining up with TRBD1. The germline V gene has CDR1 SGHVS and CDR2 FQNEAQ. The CDR3 loop spans 13 amino acids. Trimming cost V 5 bases and J 5 bases; bases outside gene matches: 3. The CDR3 region is CASSEQGAYGYTF. CDR3 bases: TGTGCCAGCAGCGAACAGGGGGCTTATGGCTACACCTTC.

The chain links TRBV13 to TRBJ2-7; 13 bases line up with TRBD2. CDR1 is PRHDT and CDR2 is FYEKMQ in the germline V gene (reference sequence). The CDR3 totals 15 residues. The V segment lost 2 bases and the J segment 5 bases; nucleotides outside the gene matches: 3. The CDR3: CASSLWGLAGHEQYF. CDR3 in DNA: TGTGCCAGCAGCTTATGGGGACTAGCGGGACACGAGCAGTACTTC.

The chain couples TRBV5-6 to TRBJ1-2; D perhaps matches TRBD1 (5 bases). Germline CDR1 is SGHDT and CDR2 is YYEEEE. The CDR3 has 17 residues. Trimming cost V 0 bases and J 0 bases, with 15 bases left between them. CDR3 coding DNA: TGTGCCAGCAGCTTGGTAGCGGGACGGCTAGCTAACTATGGCTACACCTTC. It encodes CASSLVAGRLANYGYTF. The variable domain in full, completed from reference TRBV5-6 and TRBJ1-2, reads DAGVTQSPTHLIKTRGQQVTLRCSPKSGHDTVSWYQQALGQGPQFIFQYYEEEERQRGNFPDRFSGHQFPNYSSELNVNALLLGDSALYLCASSLVAGRLANYGYTFGSGTRLTVV.

This clone appeared a single time. V is TRBV7-9 and J is TRBJ1-1, with D tentatively TRBD1 (6 bases). The CDR3 is made up of 15 amino acids. With 1 base removed from V and 5 bases from J, the gap between germline ends came to 14 bases. From germline, CDR1 is SEHNR and CDR2 FQNEAQ (reference sequence). This CDR3 is CASSLGVGRGTEAFF. The CDR3 bases are TGTGCCAGCAGCTTAGGTGTGGGGAGGGGGACTGAAGCTTTCTTT. Combining the CDR3 with reference TRBV7-9 and TRBJ1-1 gives the whole variable domain DTGVSQNPRHKITKRGQNVTFRCDPISEHNRLYWYRQTLGQGPEFLTYFQNEAQLEKSRLLSDRFSAERPKGSFSTLEIQRTEQGDSAMYLCASSLGVGRGTEAFFGQGTRLTVV.

The chain combines TRBV11-3 with TRBJ2-1; weak D call: TRBD2 (6 bases). Between the trimmed V and J ends, which lost 5 bases and 8 bases, there was a span of 16 bases. The CDR3 runs to 14 residues. Per germline, CDR1 SGHNT and CDR2 YENEEA. CDR3 loop: CASSLSRGNHEQFF. CDR3 nucleotides: TGTGCCAGCAGCCTATCCCGGGGGAACCATGAGCAGTTCTTC.

V usage is TRBV6-5 and J usage is TRBJ1-5; D is ambiguous. Per germline, CDR1 MNHEY and CDR2 SVGAGI. The CDR3 length is 15 residues. The V and J ends lost 7 bases and 2 bases respectively, with 15 bases between them. The CDR3 sequence is CASNASSGCNQPQHF. The CDR3 DNA reads TGTGCCAGCAACGCCTCTAGCGGTTGCAATCAGCCCCAGCATTTT.

This chain uses TRBV19 with TRBJ1-2; 9 bases match TRBD1. From germline, CDR1 is LNHDA and CDR2 SQIVND (reference sequence). With 4 bases clipped from V and 8 bases from J, the junction kept 8 bases outside the gene matches. This CDR3 is built from 14 residues. In DNA, the CDR3 is TGTGCCAGTAGTACCCAACGGACAGGGGAGGGCTACACCTTC. Translating it yields CASSTQRTGEGYTF.

The chain uses TRBV7-9 and TRBJ2-7; TRBD1 agrees at 7 bases. This CDR3 contains 16 residues. Looked up from germline, CDR1 is SEHNR and CDR2 is FQNEAQ (reference sequence). V lost 6 bases to trimming and J lost 5 bases; unmatched junction nucleotides: 16. Written as DNA, the CDR3 is TGTGCCAGCAGTAGCGCAGGGGGATTTCGAACTGACGAGCAGTACTTC. Translating gives CASSSAGGFRTDEQYF. The variable domain in full, with the rest retrieved from reference TRBV7-9 and TRBJ2-7, is DTGVSQNPRHKITKRGQNVTFRCDPISEHNRLYWYRQTLGQGPEFLTYFQNEAQLEKSRLLSDRFSAERPKGSFSTLEIQRTEQGDSAMYLCASSSAGGFRTDEQYFGPGTRLTVT.

J is TRBJ1-4 and V is TRBV6-5, with 8 bases identical to TRBD1. The germline CDR1 and CDR2 sequences are MNHEY and SVGAGI. Trimming at V came to 5 bases and at J to 8 bases, leaving 7 bases not matched to a gene. This CDR3 spans 14 amino acids. The CDR3 loop is CASSRGQGYEKLFF. Here the CDR3 DNA reads TGTGCCAGCAGTCGCGGACAGGGTTACGAAAAACTGTTTTTT.

The chain has TRBV6-1 and TRBJ1-1; 10 nucleotides align to TRBD1. Germline V gene data show CDR1 as MNHNS and CDR2 as SASEGT. Losses at the gene ends were 4 bases for V and 3 bases for J; bases not matched to a gene: 17. The CDR3 loop spans 19 amino acids. The DNA of the CDR3 is TGTGCCAGCAGTGGAAGTGTGGGACAGGGGACGTTTCCGGACACTGAAGCTTTCTTT. Translation gives CASSGSVGQGTFPDTEAFF.

V gene TRBV28 combines with J gene TRBJ1-6, with 9 positions matching TRBD1. The CDR3 loop spans 20 amino acids. Germline V gene data show CDR1 as MDHEN and CDR2 as SYDVKM. J gave up 0 bases and V 3 bases, and 12 bases lay outside the gene matches. This CDR3 is CASSFGTGLSGGSYNSPLHF. In DNA form, the CDR3 reads TGTGCCAGCAGTTTCGGGACAGGGCTGTCCGGCGGCTCCTATAATTCACCCCTCCACTTT.

The chain combines TRBV18 with TRBJ2-1; TRBD2 might be the D (5 bases). The CDR3 extends over 15 amino acids. Trimming cost V 3 bases and J 8 bases, with 17 bases left between them. The germline V gene has CDR1 KGHSH and CDR2 LQKENI. CDR3 region: CASSPEAVVGDEQFF. Here the CDR3 DNA reads TGTGCCAGCTCACCGGAGGCGGTGGTCGGCGATGAGCAGTTCTTC. The whole variable domain, remainder taken from reference TRBV18 and TRBJ2-1, is NAGVMQNPRHLVRRRGQEARLRCSPMKGHSHVYWYRQLPEEGLKFMVYLQKENIIDESGMPKERFSAEFPKEGPSILRIQQVVRGDSAAYFCASSPEAVVGDEQFFGPGTRLTVL.

The rearrangement joins TRBV5-1 to TRBJ1-3, with 7 bases identical to TRBD1. The CDR3 consists of 14 residues. Germline CDR1 reads SGHRS; CDR2 reads YFSETQ. With 0 bases clipped from V and 3 bases from J, the junction kept 0 bases outside the gene matches. CDR3 in DNA: TGCGCCAGCAGCTTGGGGACAGGTGGAAACACCATATATTTT. It specifies CASSLGTGGNTIYF.

The rearrangement uses TRBV19 and TRBJ2-5; perhaps TRBD1 as D (6 bases). The CDR3 loop spans 13 amino acids. Trimming removed 8 bases from V and 5 bases from J, with 15 bases in between. Germline CDR1 LNHDA, CDR2 SQIVND (reference sequence). This CDR3 is CASSWGLGETQYF. As DNA, the CDR3 is TGTGCCAGTTCTTGGGGGCTCGGGGAGACCCAGTACTTC.

The chain links TRBV7-8 to TRBJ1-3; tentatively, D is TRBD1 (5 bases). The CDR3 length is 14 residues. V was cut by 3 bases and J by 1 base, with 7 bases left in between. Per the germline V gene, CDR1 is SGHVS and CDR2 is FQNEAQ. CDR3 in DNA: TGTGCCAGCAGCTTCGACAGTTCTGGAAACACCATATATTTT. This translates into CASSFDSSGNTIYF.

This clone was recorded only once. The chain couples TRBV7-9 to TRBJ2-7, with TRBD1 matching over 9 bases. J was trimmed by 5 bases and V by 5 bases; bases with no gene match: 10. Looked up from germline, CDR1 is SEHNR and CDR2 is FQNEAQ (reference sequence). The CDR3 covers 15 residues. CDR3 sequence reads: CASSASGTGYNEQYF. The CDR3 region has the DNA TGTGCCAGCAGCGCCTCCGGGACAGGGTACAACGAGCAGTACTTC.

The J gene is TRBJ2-7, the V gene TRBV4-2; D is possibly TRBD2 (5 bases). This CDR3 has 16 amino acids. V was clipped by 1 base and J by 7 bases, with 20 bases between them. In germline, CDR1 is LGHNA, CDR2 YNFKEQ. This CDR3 reads CASSQAGISSTGEQYF. CDR3 in DNA: TGTGCCAGCAGCCAAGCTGGGATCTCAAGTACGGGAGAGCAGTACTTC.

This chain uses TRBV11-2 with TRBJ2-5; 7 nucleotides align to TRBD1. Germline-derived CDR1 and CDR2 are SGHAT and FQNNGV. With V trimmed by 6 bases and J by 5 bases, 12 bases remained unmatched. This CDR3 is built from 15 residues. The CDR3 DNA sequence: TGTGCCAGCAGTCTACAGGGGCAGGGTGGGGAGACCCAGTACTTC. Translated, it gives CASSLQGQGGETQYF.

The rearrangement links TRBV7-2 to TRBJ2-1, with a weak D call TRBD2 (6 bases). Germline CDR1 and CDR2: SGHTA and FQGNSA. Between the trimmed V and J ends, which lost 5 bases and 8 bases, there was a span of 19 bases. The CDR3 is 15 residues long. CDR3 sequence (DNA): TGTGCCAGCAGCCCGAGCGGGTCCGAGGCCTATGAGCAGTTCTTC. Translating it yields CASSPSGSEAYEQFF.

The chain couples TRBV25-1 to TRBJ2-3; D not resolved. The CDR3 is 12 residues long. V shed 1 base and J shed 5 bases, with 4 bases lying between them. Germline assignment: CDR1 MGHDK and CDR2 SYGVNS. CDR3 nucleotide sequence: TGTGCCAGCAGTGAATGGCAAGATACGCAGTATTTT. This sequence encodes CASSEWQDTQYF.

The V gene is TRBV5-8, the J gene TRBJ2-7; no clear D. The CDR3 covers 11 residues. The germline V gene encodes CDR1 SGHTS and CDR2 YDEGEE. Trimming cost V 5 bases and J 5 bases, with 8 bases left between them. The CDR3 reads CASSLHHEQYF. The CDR3 coding sequence is TGTGCCAGCAGTTTACACCACGAGCAGTACTTC.